In this sample, the clone carrying this TCR beta chain turned up many times. The germline gives CDR1 SGHRS, CDR2 YFSETQ. V lost 1 base and J lost 5, with 9 bases in between. The CDR3 runs 13 residues. The sample comes from a study of CD8 T cells in ankylosing spondylitis. TCRdb recomputed calls from the 5' RACE reads with MiXCR, one row per CDR3 protein. Here the sample spans 200,000 or so distinct CDR3 sequences, over 10% being singletons. The material sequenced was blood, either unsorted or a sorted T cell fraction (not recorded which). The chain has TRBV5-1 and TRBJ2-5, with D perhaps matching TRBD2 (6 bases). The sequence was obtained from a female donor with ankylosing spondylitis or in good health (not recorded which). CDR3 coding DNA: TGCGCCAGCAGCTTGTACGGAGGGGAGACCCAGTACTTC. Residues: CASSLYGGETQYF.